This T cell receptor delta chain was captured in a study of gamma-delta chains in newborns, infants, children. On the study more broadly: Microbial exposure reportedly drives polyclonal innate γδ T cell expansion after birth.

TCRdb re-called the reads with CATT. The sample includes thousands of delta-chain clones, around 1.5% of them seen just once. A word on this clone: The protein held in TCRdb is that of a much larger clone and does not match this DNA's translation at residue 13, likely because of a read error; the protein shown is translated from the DNA.

The CDR3 covers 17 residues. The trim removed 2 bases at V and 6 bases at J, leaving 14 bases unmatched. Germline lookup yields CDR1 TSWWSYY and CDR2 QGS. The V and J genes are TRDV1 and TRDJ1; 8 positions match TRDD3. The receptor was isolated from a child who was a newborn, infant or young child, either healthy, febrile or measles-vaccinated (not recorded which). The sequenced sample was blood. The DNA of the CDR3 is TGTGCTCTTGGGGAAATCTTCGTTTGGGGGATTCCCTATAAACTCATCTTT. Translated: CALGEIFVWGIPYKLIF.